One sample yielded the 24 T cell receptor beta chains listed below, sequenced in a study of cytomegalovirus exposure and HLA in healthy donors. Both 60 Vbeta primers and 13 Jbeta primers went into the PCR. Sequencing was performed with immunoSEQ multiplex PCR; in TCRdb, only in-frame clones are kept and a portion is missing. The sample has about 99,000 clones, over 75% seen once. The source material was PBMCs. The source is a woman aged 18-29 years in good health and CMV-seropositive.

V and J are TRBV20-1 and TRBJ1-1, with TRBD1 as a possible D gene (5 bases). The CDR3 sequence is 11 residues long. Germline values: CDR1 DFQATT, CDR2 SNEGSKA (reference sequence). Deletions cut 7 bases from V and 2 bases from J, with 8 bases between. CDR3 bases: TGCAGTGGGGACTTTAACACTGAAGCTTTCTTT. It translates to CSGDFNTEAFF.

V gene TRBV2 combines with J gene TRBJ2-2, with 10 bases identical to TRBD1. Per the germline V gene, CDR1 is SNHLY and CDR2 is FYNNEI. The V gene end was trimmed by 5 bases and the J gene end by 6 bases; junction bases not matched to a gene: 6. The CDR3 loop spans 15 amino acids. CDR3 DNA sequence: TGTGCCAGCAGTCCGGACAGGGGGGTAGCCGGGGAGCTGTTTTTT. Translating it yields CASSPDRGVAGELFF.

This clone was counted only a few times. A far larger clone is a single base away, which makes a read error likely. The CDR3 region has the DNA TGTGCCAGTACGCGATACAATGAGGCTGGCGGGAATCTCAATGAGCAGTTCTTC. Its protein is CASTRYNEAGGNLNEQFF. The V call is TRBV25-1, the J call TRBJ2-1, with D possibly matching TRBD2 (6 bases). The ends were cut back, 9 bases at V and 6 bases at J, with 30 bases in the middle. The CDR3 spans 18 residues. The germline CDR1 and CDR2 sequences are MGHDK and SYGVNS.

The chain recombines TRBV13 with TRBJ2-1; 11 bases line up with TRBD2. This CDR3 is built from 18 residues. Per germline, CDR1 PRHDT and CDR2 FYEKMQ (reference sequence). Trimming at V came to 0 bases and at J to 4 bases, leaving 8 bases not matched to a gene. The DNA of the CDR3 is TGTGCCAGCAGCTTAGGCGACCCGGGACTAGCGGTGTACAATGAGCAGTTCTTC. This translates into CASSLGDPGLAVYNEQFF.

The J gene is TRBJ2-7, the V gene TRBV28; no reliable D call. CDR1 and CDR2 (germline): MDHEN, SYDVKM. The CDR3 spans 13 residues. Trimming shortened V by 6 bases and J by 0 bases, and 9 bases separated the two germline ends. CDR3 protein: CASRTPPSYEQYF. As DNA, the CDR3 is TGTGCCAGCAGAACTCCCCCCTCCTACGAGCAGTACTTC.

The genes are TRBV28 and TRBJ2-7, with D possibly matching TRBD1 (6 bases). The CDR3 covers 15 residues. Trimming stripped 3 bases from V and 2 bases from J, with 14 bases between. Germline assignment: CDR1 MDHEN and CDR2 SYDVKM. Here the CDR3 DNA reads TGTGCCAGCAGTTTGAGAACAGGGTTTACCTACGAGCAGTACTTC. It specifies CASSLRTGFTYEQYF.

In this sample, this clone turned up a few times. A junction end diverges from the germline sequence, so it may reflect a read error. The chain joins TRBV7-7 to TRBJ2-5; possibly TRBD2 for D (5 bases). The germline V gene encodes CDR1 SSHAT and CDR2 FNYEAQ (reference sequence). This CDR3 region has 14 residues. The CDR3 coding sequence is TGTGCTAGCAGCCCCTTAGCGCGAGAAGAGACCCAGTACTTC. Encoded protein: CASSPLAREETQYF.

The V gene is TRBV7-9, the J gene TRBJ1-5; D unresolved. The germline CDR1 and CDR2 sequences are SEHNR and FQNEAQ (reference sequence). This CDR3 spans 13 amino acids. The ends were cut back, 5 bases at V and 3 bases at J, with 8 bases in the middle. CDR3 in amino acids: CASSKQLNQPQHF. The CDR3 DNA follows: TGTGCCAGCAGCAAACAGCTCAATCAGCCCCAGCATTTT.

The rearrangement joins TRBV7-2 to TRBJ2-5, with 8 bases lining up with TRBD1. Germline V lookup: CDR1 SGHTA, CDR2 FQGNSA. This CDR3 has 15 amino acids. J gave up 2 bases and V 5 bases, and 7 bases lay outside the gene matches. CDR3 nucleotides: TGTGCCAGCAGCGCCCGACAGGGGACTCAAGAGACCCAGTACTTC. It encodes CASSARQGTQETQYF.

A note on this clone: Other DNA sequences within the sample encode an identical CDR3. The chain links TRBV25-1 to TRBJ2-7; unclear D gene. This CDR3 spans 11 amino acids. Per germline, CDR1 MGHDK and CDR2 SYGVNS. Between the trimmed V and J ends, which lost 3 bases and 3 bases, there was a span of 3 bases. The CDR3 loop is CASSDYYEQYF. Here the CDR3 DNA reads TGTGCCAGCAGTGATTACTACGAGCAGTACTTC.

V and J are TRBV30 and TRBJ2-1; 8 bases match TRBD2. V lost 4 bases to trimming and J lost 7 bases; unmatched junction nucleotides: 9. CDR3 length: 14 amino acids. Germline V lookup: CDR1 GTSNPN, CDR2 SVGIG (reference sequence). This CDR3 reads CAWKLAGGLNEQFF. The CDR3, as DNA: TGTGCCTGGAAGTTGGCGGGAGGTCTGAATGAGCAGTTCTTC.

V and J are TRBV27 and TRBJ2-5; perhaps TRBD2 as D (6 bases). This CDR3 has 15 residues. V was clipped by 3 bases and J by 4 bases, with 15 bases between them. Germline V CDR1 and CDR2: MNHEY, SMNVEV (reference sequence). The CDR3 spells CASSFGGAPPETQYF. CDR3 DNA sequence: TGTGCCAGCAGTTTTGGAGGGGCCCCCCCAGAGACCCAGTACTTC.

The chain joins TRBV5-1 to TRBJ2-6, with 10 nucleotides matching TRBD1. The V gene's germline CDR1 is SGHRS and CDR2 YFSETQ. With V trimmed by 4 bases and J by 2 bases, 9 bases remained unmatched. The CDR3 loop spans 18 amino acids. The CDR3: CASSPRTGGQTGANVLTF. In DNA form, the CDR3 reads TGCGCCAGCAGCCCCCGGACAGGGGGTCAGACTGGGGCCAACGTCCTGACTTTC.

The chain couples TRBV19 to TRBJ1-4; 7 bases match TRBD1. The CDR3 loop spans 15 amino acids. The V gene's germline CDR1 is LNHDA and CDR2 SQIVND (reference sequence). After removal of 4 bases from V and 6 bases from J, the junction contained 8 bases not matched to a gene. The DNA for the CDR3 is TGTGCCAGTAGTACCTCAGGGGGGACGGATGAAAAACTGTTTTTT. This codes for CASSTSGGTDEKLFF.

This sequence joins TRBV7-2 and TRBJ1-5; no clear D gene. The CDR3 loop spans 15 amino acids. Germline loops: CDR1 SGHTA, CDR2 FQGNSA. Trimming stripped 0 bases from V and 2 bases from J, with 8 bases between. The CDR3 coding sequence is TGTGCCAGCAGCTTAGCCGGGGTTGGCAATCAGCCCCAGCATTTT. Protein product: CASSLAGVGNQPQHF. Together with reference TRBV7-2 and TRBJ1-5, the CDR3 gives the full variable domain: GAGVSQSPSNKVTEKGKDVELRCDPISGHTALYWYRQSLGQGLEFLIYFQGNSAPDKSGLPSDRFSAERTGGSVSTLTIQRTQQEDSAVYLCASSLAGVGNQPQHFGDGTRLSIL.

The chain combines TRBV5-1 with TRBJ1-1; possible D gene TRBD1, 5 bases. This CDR3 has 15 amino acids. V lost 0 bases and J lost 6, with 15 bases in between. The germline V gene has CDR1 SGHRS and CDR2 YFSETQ. CDR3 sequence reads: CASSLERLGASEAFF. As DNA, the CDR3 is TGCGCCAGCAGCTTGGAGAGGCTAGGGGCCTCTGAAGCTTTCTTT.

This clone was detected only once. The V gene is TRBV15, the J gene TRBJ2-1, with D uncertain. V lost 3 bases and J 7 bases, leaving 10 bases between the germline ends. The length of the CDR3 is 13 residues. CDR1 LNHNV and CDR2 YYDKDF come from the germline V gene (reference sequence). The CDR3 DNA sequence: TGTGCCACCAGCAGCACTAAGTGGAATGAGCAGTTCTTC. This encodes CATSSTKWNEQFF.

In this sample, this clone turned up a few times. This chain links TRBV7-9 with TRBJ2-7; D is uncertain. The length of the CDR3 is 12 residues. Germline values: CDR1 SEHNR, CDR2 FQNEAQ (reference sequence). The V gene lost 5 bases and the J gene lost 5 bases, with 10 bases spanning the gap. CDR3 protein: CASSPRQDEQYF. CDR3 coding DNA: TGTGCCAGCAGCCCCAGGCAGGACGAGCAGTACTTC.

This chain connects TRBV6-5 to TRBJ1-4; 9 nucleotides align to TRBD1. The CDR3 spans 13 residues. V lost 6 bases and J lost 4; bases outside the gene matches: 0. Germline V lookup: CDR1 MNHEY, CDR2 SVGAGI. CDR3 sequence: CASRGQGNEKLFF. CDR3 DNA sequence: TGTGCCAGCAGGGGACAGGGTAATGAAAAACTGTTTTTT.

The chain joins TRBV27 to TRBJ2-5, with 8 bases that match TRBD1. Germline-derived CDR1 and CDR2 are MNHEY and SMNVEV (reference sequence). V lost 4 bases and J lost 5; bases outside the gene matches: 15. The CDR3 length is 17 residues. CDR3 bases: TGTGCCAGCAGTTCCCTTTCGGCAGGGGGCAAGGATGAGACCCAGTACTTC. Translating gives CASSSLSAGGKDETQYF.

The chain links TRBV7-2 to TRBJ2-1; 7 bases match TRBD2. V was clipped by 2 bases and J by 9 bases; unmatched bases: 4. The CDR3 length is 13 residues. Germline V gene data show CDR1 as SGHTA and CDR2 as FQGNSA. The chain's CDR3 is CASSLILAAEQFF. The CDR3 nucleotides are TGTGCCAGCAGCTTAATCCTAGCGGCTGAGCAGTTCTTC.

The chain links TRBV30 to TRBJ1-2; TRBD1 aligns across 8 bases. This CDR3 spans 16 amino acids. The J segment lost 4 bases and the V segment lost 2 bases, leaving 12 bases of the junction unmatched. Germline loops: CDR1 GTSNPN, CDR2 SVGIG (reference sequence). The CDR3 is CAWSPKTGQDFYGYTF. The CDR3 nucleotides are TGTGCCTGGAGTCCCAAAACGGGACAGGACTTCTATGGCTACACCTTC.

V usage is TRBV7-3 and J usage is TRBJ2-1; tentatively, D is TRBD1 (5 bases). Germline assignment: CDR1 SGHTA and CDR2 FQGTGA. V lost 5 bases, J lost 3 bases, and 8 bases lay in between. The CDR3 is 13 residues long. This chain's CDR3 is CASSPDNYNEQFF. The CDR3 bases are TGTGCCAGCAGCCCGGACAACTACAATGAGCAGTTCTTC.

The rearrangement links TRBV16 to TRBJ2-5, with TRBD2 matching 8 bases. V shed 3 bases, J shed 5 bases, and the junction held 8 bases outside the gene matches. Germline V gene sequence: CDR1 KGHSY, CDR2 FQNENV. This CDR3 comprises 15 residues. The CDR3 loop is CASSHSPGGAETQYF. The CDR3 DNA is TGTGCCAGCAGCCATTCACCCGGGGGGGCGGAGACCCAGTACTTC.